The rows below give T cell receptor beta chains drawn from one sample of a study of blood T cell repertoires in COVID-19. Here immunoSEQ multiplex PCR was the method, and the copy in TCRdb shows in-frame clones only, minus some. The sample has approximately 100,000 clones, around 82% seen once. The specimen sequenced was peripheral blood. The source of these receptors is a man between 65 and 85 years old with active or convalescent COVID-19. CDR3s leave out the opening cysteine and the closing phenylalanine or tryptophan.

TRBV4-2	TRBJ2-6	12	ASSPGPGANVLT
TRBV7-9	TRBJ2-1	9	ASSLRYLQF
TRBV3-1/TRBV3-2	TRBJ1-1	12	ASSQRTENTEAF
TRBV5-1	TRBJ1-6	13	ASSSGQGRNSPLH
TRBV12-3/TRBV12-4	TRBJ1-2	11	ASSLTGSYGYT
TRBV30	TRBJ1-2	12	AWRTKGTFGGYT
TRBV23-1	TRBJ2-6	15	ASSQNLTGTGANVLT
TRBV7-6	TRBJ2-7	12	ASSLAGGSYEQY
TRBV6-5	TRBJ1-2	12	ASLFNQGYGFGT
TRBV5-1	TRBJ2-3	13	ASSWGRGGADTQY
TRBV7-9	TRBJ1-1	14	ASSLDWAGGGTEAF
TRBV19	TRBJ1-6	12	ATQTGNPESPLH
TRBV18	TRBJ2-2	14	ASSPPGTDNTGELF
TRBV18	TRBJ1-4	11	ASSQSGSRQLF
TRBV7-2	TRBJ2-2	13	ASRLTGTDTGELF
TRBV3-1/TRBV3-2	TRBJ2-2	11	ASSRQGFGELF
TRBV2	TRBJ2-7	10	ASNQGPYEQY
TRBV11-3	TRBJ1-1	12	ASSLGTGKEEAF
TRBV11-2	TRBJ1-2	12	ASSPTTGDYGYT
TRBV7-9	TRBJ2-3	12	ASSSPGLASTQY
TRBV20-1	TRBJ2-7	9	SAASATEQY
TRBV7-2	TRBJ2-4	13	ASSHRVAGKNIQY
TRBV18	TRBJ2-5	14	ASSHRDSGSVGTQY
TRBV3-1/TRBV3-2	TRBJ2-3	13	ASSPTAASTDTQY
TRBV5-1	TRBJ1-4	12	ASSRTTTNEKLF
TRBV6-1	TRBJ1-5	12	ASSELTGDQPQH
TRBV5-5	TRBJ1-2	12	ASSLGQGMDGYT
TRBV10-3	TRBJ2-1	13	AISFSGGKYNEQF
TRBV6-4	TRBJ1-1	13	ASRQGIEVNTEAF
TRBV19	TRBJ2-1	11	ASRTSGGNEQF
TRBV19	TRBJ2-7	13	ASSIPSGATYEQY
TRBV27	TRBJ1-1	11	ASSLGQNTEAF
TRBV14	TRBJ2-2	16	ASSQETVTSGVAGELF
TRBV9	TRBJ2-2	18	ASSVTVSGRGAANTGELF
TRBV15	TRBJ2-1	14	ATSSPRDRGLNEQF
TRBV29-1	TRBJ2-3	10	SVAGDRNTQY
TRBV15	TRBJ1-4	12	ATSNQGAGEKLF